This T cell receptor (beta chain) emerged from a study of CD8+CD57+ T cells in acquired aplastic anemia. Study summary: DNA from sorted CD4+ and CD8+ cells averaged roughly 3.2 ug. Study outcomes and limitations: Patients did not significantly differ from controls in CD8+ Simpson's diversity. Roughly 30 CD8+ CDR3 sequences occurred in both the patients and the controls.

Turning to this clonotype: Its antigen remains unidentified. This clone may be a read error of a much larger clone one base away.

Genomic DNA constituted the template upon which TCR beta VDJ and CDR3 profiling was performed. TCRdb fed the reads into MiXCR, producing one record per CDR3 protein. In the table there are 150,000 to 180,000 distinct CDR3 sequences, 40% to 65% of which are singletons. Flow cytometry had shown expanded CD8+CD57+ cells in the patients chosen for sequencing. When blood sampling took place, the patients had received no therapy. This CDR3 contains 15 residues. Germline V lookup: CDR1 SGHRS, CDR2 YFSETQ. V lost 0 bases and J lost 5, with 11 bases in between. Sequencing used sorted CD4+, CD8+, or CD8+CD57+ T cells (not recorded which) from PBMCs. This sequence joins TRBV5-1 and TRBJ2-2, with TRBD1 as a possible D gene (5 bases). This sequence was found in a human donor with aplastic anemia. CDR3 in amino acids: CASSLAPPGTGELFF. The CDR3 nucleotides are TGCGCCAGCAGCTTGGCGCCTCCAGGGACCGGGGAGCTGTTTTTT.